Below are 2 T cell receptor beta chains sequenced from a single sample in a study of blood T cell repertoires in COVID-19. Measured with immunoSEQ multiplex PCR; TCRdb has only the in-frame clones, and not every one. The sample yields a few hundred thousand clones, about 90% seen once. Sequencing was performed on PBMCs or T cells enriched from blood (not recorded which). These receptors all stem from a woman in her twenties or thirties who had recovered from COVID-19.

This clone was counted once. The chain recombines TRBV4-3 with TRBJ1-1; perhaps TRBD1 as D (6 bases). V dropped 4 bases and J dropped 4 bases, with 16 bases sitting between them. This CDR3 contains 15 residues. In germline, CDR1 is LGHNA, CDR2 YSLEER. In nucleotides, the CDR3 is TGCGCCAGCAGCCCCCACAGGGATTTAGGCACTGAAGCTTTCTTT. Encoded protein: CASSPHRDLGTEAFF.

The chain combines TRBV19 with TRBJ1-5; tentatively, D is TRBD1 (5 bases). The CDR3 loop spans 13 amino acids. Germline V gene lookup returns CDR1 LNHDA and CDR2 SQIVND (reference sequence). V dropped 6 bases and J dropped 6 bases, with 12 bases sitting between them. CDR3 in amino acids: CASSQGGTQPQHF. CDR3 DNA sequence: TGTGCCAGTAGCCAGGGCGGAACTCAGCCCCAGCATTTT.